The 17 T cell receptor beta chains reported below all come from one sample, sequenced in a study of HIV-infected patients and healthy controls. The repertoire came from unfractionated whole blood and reflected all unsorted peripheral T cells. Approximately 500 ng RNA was reverse transcribed with alpha and beta constant-region primers. Separate chain-specific third strand synthesis with multiplexing indices produced the alpha and beta libraries. A single record per CDR3 protein comes from TCRdb applying MiXCR to the 5' RACE reads. The data hold 15,000 to 20,000 distinct CDR3 sequences, with 5.5% observed a single time. Sample: blood. These receptors all come from an adult in good health.

The table lists this clonotype with many counts. This rearrangement joins TRBV2 to TRBJ1-1; D ambiguous. CDR1 SNHLY and CDR2 FYNNEI come from the germline V gene. V was trimmed by 3 bases and J by 2 bases, leaving 13 bases between them. The CDR3 is 15 residues long. Here the CDR3 DNA reads TGTGCCAGCAGTGATAGGATACACCGAAACACTGAAGCTTTCTTT. Its translation is CASSDRIHRNTEAFF.

This clonotype is categorized as medium-sized. The J gene is TRBJ2-7, the V gene TRBV5-5; D possibly uses TRBD1 or TRBD2 (5 bases each). CDR1 is SGHKS, CDR2 YYEKEE, per germline (reference sequence). Trimming took off 4 bases at V and 5 bases at J, with 13 bases between the two ends. This CDR3 has 13 residues. CDR3: CASSPWDGDEQYF. CDR3 coding DNA: TGTGCCAGCAGCCCATGGGACGGGGACGAGCAGTACTTC.

This clonotype was counted ten times or more. V gene TRBV29-1 combines with J gene TRBJ1-1; TRBD1 might be the D (5 bases). V was clipped by 7 bases and J by 2 bases, with 17 bases between them. Per germline, CDR1 SQVTM and CDR2 ANQGSEA. This CDR3 contains 14 residues. The chain's CDR3 is CSADGGIRNTEAFF. The CDR3 nucleotides read TGCAGCGCTGACGGGGGAATCAGAAACACTGAAGCTTTCTTT.

This clonotype was detected ten times or more. This chain joins TRBV20-1 and TRBJ2-7; the match to TRBD2 covers 10 bases. The CDR3 length is 15 residues. Germline CDR1 is DFQATT and CDR2 is SNEGSKA (reference sequence). J was trimmed by 6 bases and V by 0 bases; bases with no gene match: 8. CDR3 in DNA: TGCAGTGCTAGAGATACTAGCGGGGACAGCACCGAGCAGTACTTC. Amino acid sequence: CSARDTSGDSTEQYF.

At least ten counts were recorded for this clonotype. This chain connects TRBV5-6 to TRBJ1-2; D not certain. V was cut by 1 base and J by 5 bases, with 6 bases left in between. Germline-derived CDR1 and CDR2 are SGHDT and YYEEEE. The CDR3 sequence is 12 residues long. The CDR3 nucleotides are TGTGCCAGCAGCTTGAGTTCTTATGGCTACACCTTC. It codes for CASSLSSYGYTF.

The chain joins TRBV19 to TRBJ1-4, with D possibly being TRBD1 (5 bases). V was trimmed by 5 bases and J by 3 bases, leaving 13 bases between them. The CDR3 is made up of 15 amino acids. CDR1 and CDR2 from the germline V gene are LNHDA and SQIVND (reference sequence). CDR3 region: CASSSHGGANEKLFF. DNA of the CDR3: TGTGCCAGTAGTTCCCATGGGGGAGCTAATGAAAAACTGTTTTTT. Combining the CDR3 with reference TRBV19 and TRBJ1-4 gives the whole variable domain DGGITQSPKYLFRKEGQNVTLSCEQNLNHDAMYWYRQDPGQGLRLIYYSQIVNDFQKGDIAEGYSVSREKKESFPLTVTSAQKNPTAFYLCASSSHGGANEKLFFGSGTQLSVL.

This clonotype has at least ten counts. This chain connects TRBV12-3 or TRBV12-4 to TRBJ1-4, with TRBD1 as a possible D gene (5 bases). CDR3 length: 13 residues. Trimming took 11 bases from V and 4 from J, leaving 14 bases between them. The CDR3 sequence: CAVPGPNNEKLFF. CDR3 bases: TGTGCCGTCCCGGGACCAAATAATGAAAAACTGTTTTTT.

This clonotype was recorded many times. The V and J genes are TRBV5-1 and TRBJ2-3, with unresolved D. The germline V gene has CDR1 SGHRS and CDR2 YFSETQ. V gave up 0 bases and J gave up 7 bases, with 15 bases separating them. The CDR3 has 15 residues. The CDR3 DNA is TGCGCCAGCAGCTTGGAGTTGGTGGGCGTTCATACGCAGTATTTT. Translating gives CASSLELVGVHTQYF.

In this sample, this clonotype turned up many times. V and J are TRBV27 and TRBJ1-2; possible D gene TRBD1, 6 bases. V lost 7 bases and J 3 bases, leaving 21 bases between the germline ends. The CDR3 totals 16 residues. Germline CDR1 MNHEY, CDR2 SMNVEV (reference sequence). This CDR3 is CASKPEIIGGDYGYTF. The CDR3 nucleotides read TGTGCCAGCAAGCCCGAGATTATTGGGGGCGACTATGGCTACACCTTC.

By proportion, this clonotype is medium-sized. The rearrangement joins TRBV6-1 to TRBJ1-6, with a possible D match to TRBD1 (6 bases). Germline V CDR1 and CDR2: MNHNS, SASEGT. V lost 2 bases and J lost 13, with 12 bases in between. There are 13 residues in the CDR3. For the CDR3, the DNA is TGTGCCAGCAGTGAAACACTACAGGGTCCCCTCCACTTT. Protein: CASSETLQGPLHF.

This clonotype was picked up many times. This chain connects TRBV7-8 to TRBJ1-1; D is undetermined. This CDR3 contains 14 residues. Deletions cut 1 base from V and 3 bases from J, with 9 bases between. From germline, CDR1 is SGHVS and CDR2 FQNEAQ. This CDR3 reads CASSLVTEDTEAFF. The CDR3 DNA sequence: TGTGCCAGCAGCTTAGTGACGGAGGACACTGAAGCTTTCTTT.

This clonotype was picked up many times. J is TRBJ2-7 and V is TRBV27; D call uncertain. The germline gives CDR1 MNHEY, CDR2 SMNVEV (reference sequence). V was pared by 5 bases and J by 4 bases, with 15 bases between. The CDR3 sequence is 14 residues long. The CDR3, as DNA: TGTGCCAGCAGTCCCAGGTTTAACGGGTACGAGCAGTACTTC. Its protein is CASSPRFNGYEQYF.

In this sample, this clonotype turned up many times. The genes are TRBV6-6 and TRBJ1-5; TRBD1 is a possible D gene (5 bases). V lost 4 bases to trimming and J lost 2 bases, with 6 bases between them. Looked up from germline, CDR1 is MNHNY and CDR2 is SVGAGI (reference sequence). The CDR3 contains 13 residues. CDR3 DNA: TGTGCCAGCAGTTTGACAGGCAATCAGCCCCAGCATTTT. Its translation: CASSLTGNQPQHF.

This clonotype was observed many times. For the CDR3, the DNA is TGTGCCAGCAGCAAGGGGGCGGGGACTGAAGCTTTCTTT. This sequence encodes CASSKGAGTEAFF. This chain links TRBV7-8 with TRBJ1-1; TRBD1 matches 7 bases. V trimming: 5 bases; J trimming: 5 bases; junction bases outside the gene matches: 5. CDR3 length: 13 amino acids. Germline V gene sequence: CDR1 SGHVS, CDR2 FQNEAQ.

The sample holds many counts of this clonotype. This sequence joins TRBV5-4 and TRBJ1-1; possible D gene TRBD1, 5 bases. V lost 5 bases, J lost 1 base, and 9 bases lay in between. The CDR3 spans 13 residues. The germline V gene has CDR1 SGHNT and CDR2 YYREEE (reference sequence). The CDR3: CASRQGRNTEAFF. In DNA form, the CDR3 reads TGTGCCAGCAGGCAGGGACGGAACACTGAAGCTTTCTTT.

This clonotype showed up many times. The CDR3 coding sequence is TGTGCCAGCAGCTTGGCAGGGATTCCCTACAATGAGCAGTTCTTC. It specifies CASSLAGIPYNEQFF. This chain joins TRBV7-8 and TRBJ2-1; tentative D call: TRBD1 (5 bases). CDR1 and CDR2 from the germline V gene are SGHVS and FQNEAQ. The CDR3 has 15 amino acids. The V and J ends lost 3 bases and 2 bases respectively, with 11 bases between them.

The sample holds many counts of this clonotype. This chain links TRBV12-3 or TRBV12-4 with TRBJ1-2; D is possibly TRBD1 (6 bases). The V gene lost 6 bases and the J gene lost 3 bases, with 17 bases spanning the gap. This CDR3 spans 15 amino acids. CDR3 in amino acids: CASRNSGTTYYGYTF. The CDR3 nucleotides read TGTGCCAGCAGAAACTCCGGGACAACCTACTATGGCTACACCTTC.